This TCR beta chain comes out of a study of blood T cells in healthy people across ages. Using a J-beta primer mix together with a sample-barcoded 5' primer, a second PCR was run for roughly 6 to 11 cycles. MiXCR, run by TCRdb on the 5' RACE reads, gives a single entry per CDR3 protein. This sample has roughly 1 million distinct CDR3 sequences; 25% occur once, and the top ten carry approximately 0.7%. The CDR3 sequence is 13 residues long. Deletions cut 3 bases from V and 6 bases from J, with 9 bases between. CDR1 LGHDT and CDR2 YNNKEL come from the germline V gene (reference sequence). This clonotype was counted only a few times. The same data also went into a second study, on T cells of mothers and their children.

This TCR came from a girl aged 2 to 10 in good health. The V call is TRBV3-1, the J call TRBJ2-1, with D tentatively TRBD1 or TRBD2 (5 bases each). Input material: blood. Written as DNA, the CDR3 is TGTGCCAGCAGCCAGACGGGACGCAATGAGCAGTTCTTC. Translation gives CASSQTGRNEQFF.